This is a list of T cell receptor beta chains from one sample in a study of T cell responses to AZD1222 COVID-19 vaccine. Sequencing used immunoSEQ multiplex PCR; TCRdb keeps in-frame clones, though not all of them. The top ten clones hold roughly 2.3% of a sample with 150,000 or so clones, 80% to 95% of them seen once. The sequences come from peripheral blood, collected on day 0 of AZD1222 vaccination. Source of these receptors: an adult in good health. Both conserved end residues are trimmed from each CDR3. Fields, in order: V gene, CDR3 protein.

TRBV7-2 ASSLGGLAEDYGYT
TRBV11-3 ASSSRGGTEAF
TRBV2 ASSEWLADPFGEQF
TRBV5-1 ASSPGTSANTGELF
TRBV6-2/TRBV6-3 ASSYSRWGNTEAF
TRBV10-3 AISESGQGGSPLH
TRBV7-3 ASSLTHRLSGGSSSYNEQF
TRBV6-2/TRBV6-3 ASSYSSDIPSGANVLT
TRBV19 ASSIGRPSTDTQY
TRBV7-8 ASSLVVSKNSPLH
TRBV5-1 ASSPGTDYSPLH
TRBV4-1 ASSQDLYGYT
TRBV28 ASSLMGTGGYEQY
TRBV7-6 ASSLVDPYNEQF
TRBV28 ASSPSGTGGYEQY
TRBV30 AWSAAQTPLH
TRBV5-1 ASSLSGIGQGGYEQY
TRBV6-6 ASSRLAGATYNEQF
TRBV30 AWSEKGLGGNEQF
TRBV9 ASSPATGLLEQF
TRBV5-1 ASSLGTGADTEAF
TRBV5-4 ASSLSGVIETQY
TRBV5-1 ASSLAGENTGELF
TRBV5-1 ASSTDGGQNTEAF
TRBV6-5 ASRPSGREDTQY
TRBV9 ASSTGTGFTYEQY
TRBV5-1 ASSLAKGGSSDEQY
TRBV7-2 ASSSHREDEQF
TRBV5-4 ASSLNTRGETQY
TRBV6-2/TRBV6-3 ASSLTGNYGYT